These T cell receptor beta chains were read from a single sample in a study of cytomegalovirus exposure and HLA in healthy donors. Generated by immunoSEQ multiplex PCR, the TCRdb table keeps only in-frame clones and is missing some. The sample includes 200,000 to 250,000 clones, 76% of them seen just once. The specimen was PBMCs. These receptors all come from a man between 18 and 35 years old in good health and CMV-seronegative. Both conserved end residues are part of each CDR3. The D gene is left open where the match is weak. Expanded clones are given a class, and other clones once, few, many or no size at all.

V gene	D gene	J gene	clone size	CDR3 protein	CDR3 DNA
TRBV7-2	-	TRBJ2-7	-	CASIQTPGSYEQYF	TGTGCCAGCATCCAAACTCCTGGCTCCTACGAGCAGTACTTC
TRBV9	-	TRBJ2-5	-	CASRPSGQETQYF	TGTGCCAGCAGGCCCAGCGGCCAAGAGACCCAGTACTTC
TRBV28	-	TRBJ2-7	-	CASSSRRSSYEQYF	TGTGCCAGCAGTTCTCGAAGGAGCTCCTACGAGCAGTACTTC
TRBV30	TRBD2	TRBJ2-2	-	CAWSRSGTNRLNTGELFF	TGTGCCTGGAGTCGGTCCGGGACTAACCGTTTGAACACCGGGGAGCTGTTTTTT
TRBV2	-	TRBJ1-5	once	CASSDLTPGQPQHF	TGTGCCAGCAGTGATTTGACGCCAGGTCAGCCCCAGCATTTT
TRBV2	-	TRBJ2-3	-	CASSAQRTHTDTQYF	TGTGCCAGCAGTGCCCAGCGGACCCACACAGATACGCAGTATTTT
TRBV7-6	TRBD2	TRBJ2-7	-	CASSPPGGPYEQYF	TGTGCCAGCAGCCCCCCGGGGGGACCCTACGAGCAGTACTTC
TRBV19	-	TRBJ1-4	once	CASSIADSVNEKLFF	TGTGCCAGTAGTATAGCCGACAGCGTTAATGAAAAACTGTTTTTT
TRBV7-9	-	TRBJ2-5	-	CASSLGVQETQYF	TGTGCCAGCAGCTTAGGAGTTCAAGAGACCCAGTACTTC
TRBV11-2	TRBD1	TRBJ2-1	once	CASSLATGGFF	TGTGCCAGCAGCTTAGCGACAGGGGGGTTCTTC
TRBV29-1	-	TRBJ1-1	-	CSAGGGLNTEAFF	TGCAGCGCGGGAGGGGGTTTGAACACTGAAGCTTTCTTT
TRBV7-8	-	TRBJ2-7	-	CASSRTGYYEQYF	TGTGCCAGCAGCCGAACAGGGTACTACGAGCAGTACTTC
TRBV20-1	-	TRBJ1-1	-	CSALDSEAFF	TGCAGTGCTCTGGACAGTGAAGCTTTCTTT
TRBV5-6	TRBD2	TRBJ2-1	-	CASSSPGLATYEQFF	TGTGCCAGCAGCTCGCCGGGACTAGCGACGTATGAGCAGTTCTTC
TRBV2	-	TRBJ2-3	-	CASRLSETQYF	TGTGCCAGCAGGCTGTCGGAGACGCAGTATTTT
TRBV5-6	-	TRBJ1-1	few	CASSLGLRNTEAFF	TGTGCCAGCAGCCTGGGACTCCGGAACACTGAAGCTTTCTTT
TRBV5-4	-	TRBJ1-4	-	CASSLGGLSEKLFF	TGTGCCAGCAGCCTGGGGGGGCTTAGTGAAAAACTGTTTTTT
TRBV2	-	TRBJ2-7	-	CASSDPRVYEQYF	TGTGCCAGCAGTGATCCGAGGGTGTACGAGCAGTACTTC
TRBV4-1	TRBD2	TRBJ2-7	-	CASTRGLLAGGTYEQYF	TGCGCCAGCACCCGGGGTCTACTAGCGGGAGGAACCTACGAGCAGTACTTC
TRBV5-1	-	TRBJ2-7	-	CASSPRTEGEQYF	TGCGCCAGCAGCCCCCGGACGGAGGGAGAGCAGTACTTC
TRBV2	-	TRBJ1-1	-	CASSGSGGMNTEAFF	TGTGCCAGCAGTGGGTCCGGGGGGATGAACACTGAAGCTTTCTTT
TRBV7-8	-	TRBJ2-7	-	CASSWRVSYEQYF	TGTGCCAGCAGCTGGCGGGTATCCTACGAGCAGTACTTC
TRBV7-8	-	TRBJ1-5	-	CASSLFSQPQHF	TGTGCCAGCAGCTTATTCAGTCAGCCCCAGCATTTT
TRBV7-9	TRBD1	TRBJ1-3	-	CASSLGTGVGNTIYF	TGTGCCAGCAGCTTAGGGACAGGGGTTGGAAACACCATATATTTT
TRBV5-1	-	TRBJ1-3	-	CASSLGGGSGNTIYF	TGCGCCAGCAGCTTGGGGGGGGGCTCTGGAAACACCATATATTTT
TRBV4-1	TRBD2	TRBJ2-2	-	CASSQTGLAGGPSTGELFF	TGCGCCAGCAGCCAAACGGGACTAGCGGGAGGGCCCTCCACCGGGGAGCTGTTTTTT
TRBV29-1	TRBD1	TRBJ1-2	-	CSVLISQGAYYGYTF	TGCAGCGTCCTTATATCACAGGGGGCCTACTATGGCTACACCTTC
TRBV7-8	-	TRBJ2-1	-	CASSSGVYNEQFF	TGTGCCAGCAGCTCGGGGGTCTACAATGAGCAGTTCTTC
TRBV18	TRBD1	TRBJ2-7	-	CASSPPTGGSGEQYF	TGTGCCAGCTCACCACCCACAGGGGGCTCGGGAGAGCAGTACTTC
TRBV4-1	TRBD1	TRBJ2-5	-	CASSRFEGAYQETQYF	TGCGCCAGCAGCCGATTCGAGGGGGCGTACCAAGAGACCCAGTACTTC
TRBV2	-	TRBJ1-3	-	CASIGPPDRRHGNTIYF	TGTGCCAGCATCGGCCCCCCCGACAGAAGACACGGAAACACCATATATTTT
TRBV13	-	TRBJ2-3	-	CASSPLGSTDTQYF	TGTGCCAGCAGCCCCCTAGGTAGCACAGATACGCAGTATTTT
TRBV6-5	TRBD1	TRBJ1-3	-	CASRRQGGGNTIYF	TGTGCCAGCAGGCGACAGGGCGGCGGAAACACCATATATTTT
TRBV7-8	-	TRBJ2-1	-	CASTNTRPGTQLTNEQFF	TGTGCCAGCACCAACACCCGCCCCGGGACACAGTTGACCAATGAGCAGTTCTTC
TRBV19	TRBD2	TRBJ2-3	-	CASSLRTSGRAADTQYF	TGTGCCAGTAGTTTAAGGACTAGCGGGAGGGCCGCAGATACGCAGTATTTT
TRBV5-6	-	TRBJ2-1	-	CASSTVTVNEQFF	TGTGCCAGCAGCACAGTGACGGTCAATGAGCAGTTCTTC
TRBV27	TRBD1	TRBJ2-7	-	CASSTQTGTGYEQYF	TGTGCCAGCAGTACCCAGACAGGGACAGGTTACGAGCAGTACTTC
TRBV6-1	TRBD1	TRBJ2-4	-	CAAGKGARNIQYF	TGTGCCGCCGGGAAGGGGGCAAGGAACATTCAGTACTTC
TRBV7-6	TRBD2	TRBJ2-7	-	CASSKGLADIYEQYF	TGTGCCAGCAGCAAGGGACTAGCGGACATCTACGAGCAGTACTTC
TRBV27	-	TRBJ2-7	-	CASSLVGGYEQYF	TGTGCCAGCAGTTTAGTTGGGGGCTACGAGCAGTACTTC
TRBV4-1	-	TRBJ2-7	-	CASSQRESYEQYF	TGCGCCAGCAGCCAGAGGGAGAGCTACGAGCAGTACTTC